The present entry profiles one TCR beta chain with its context. In the original workflow: Researchers report that nucleated cell counts were estimated from reference gene primer amplification. Produced via immunoSEQ multiplex PCR; TCRdb's table is partial and in-frame only. That table furnishes V, J and clone size, whereas the DNA furnished D and trimming. The data show some 200,000 clones, 75% to 85% seen once. The CDR3 is 13 amino acids. V lost 0 bases and J 7 bases, leaving 11 bases between the germline ends. Germline V CDR1 and CDR2: SGHRS, YFSETQ. The record originates from a study of blood T cell repertoires in COVID-19. Turning to the study itself: The United States, Italy and Spain supplied acute and convalescent COVID-19 samples. T cells, B-cell-depleted T cells, or PBMCs supplied cDNA or gDNA.

Enrolled during active infection, Seattle patients were then followed longitudinally. The sequence was obtained from a woman aged 25 to 39 with COVID-19, enrolled during active disease. Sample: peripheral blood. The chain links TRBV5-1 to TRBJ2-7; tentatively, D is TRBD2 (6 bases). The DNA of the CDR3 is TGCGCCAGCAGCTTGGTGGAGGGGTATGAGCAGTACTTC. Residues: CASSLVEGYEQYF.